This TCR beta chain was found in a study of tumor and adjacent non-tumor tissue in lung cancer. Study background: Aged about 31 to 80 years, patients included roughly ten men and five or six women with stage I to III disease.

A note on this clonotype: This clone may be a read error of a much larger clone one base away.

The library came from three nested PCR rounds adapted from ARM-PCR protocols. TCRdb re-called the multiplex PCR reads through MiXCR, storing one row per CDR3 protein. The sample lists under 95,000 distinct CDR3 sequences, about 67% seen once, with 15% to 20% in the top ten. This sample's RNA came from whole unsorted tissue. This CDR3 comprises 13 residues. Germline V gives CDR1 SQVTM, CDR2 ANQGSEA. The receptor was isolated from a man in his 60s with non-small cell lung cancer. This chain connects TRBV29-1 to TRBJ1-2; D perhaps matches TRBD1 (5 bases). Sequencing was done on a sample of lung tumor tissue. This CDR3 is CSAGGSAGNGYAF. For the CDR3, the DNA is TGCAGCGCTGGCGGTTCGGCAGGGAATGGCTACGCCTTC.